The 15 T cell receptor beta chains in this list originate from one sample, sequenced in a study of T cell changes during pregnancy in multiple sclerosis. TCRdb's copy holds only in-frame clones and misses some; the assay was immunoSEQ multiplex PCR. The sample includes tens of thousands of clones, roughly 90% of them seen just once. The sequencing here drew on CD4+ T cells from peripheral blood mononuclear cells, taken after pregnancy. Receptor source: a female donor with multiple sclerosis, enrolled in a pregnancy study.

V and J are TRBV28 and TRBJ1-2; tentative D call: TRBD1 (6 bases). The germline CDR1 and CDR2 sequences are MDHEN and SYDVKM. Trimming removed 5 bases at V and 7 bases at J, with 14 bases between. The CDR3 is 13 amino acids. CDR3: CASSPLGAVGYTF. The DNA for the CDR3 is TGTGCCAGCAGTCCCTTGGGGGCCGTTGGCTACACCTTC.

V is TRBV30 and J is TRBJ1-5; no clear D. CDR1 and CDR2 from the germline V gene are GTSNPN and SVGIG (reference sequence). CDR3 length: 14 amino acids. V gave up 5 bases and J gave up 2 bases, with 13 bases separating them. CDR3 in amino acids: CAWALSMGNQPQHF. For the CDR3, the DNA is TGTGCCTGGGCCTTATCTATGGGCAATCAGCCCCAGCATTTT.

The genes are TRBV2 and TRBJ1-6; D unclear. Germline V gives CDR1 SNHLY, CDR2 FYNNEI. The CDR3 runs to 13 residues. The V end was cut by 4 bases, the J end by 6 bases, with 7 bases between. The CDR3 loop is CASSGEFNSPLHF. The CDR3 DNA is TGTGCCAGCAGTGGGGAGTTTAATTCACCCCTCCACTTT.

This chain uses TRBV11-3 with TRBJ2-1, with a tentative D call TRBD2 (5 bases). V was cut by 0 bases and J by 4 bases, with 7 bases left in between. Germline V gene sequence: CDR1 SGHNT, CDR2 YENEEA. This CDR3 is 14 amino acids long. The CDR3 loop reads CASSLEGEYNEQFF. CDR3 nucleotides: TGTGCCAGCAGCTTAGAGGGAGAGTACAATGAGCAGTTCTTC.

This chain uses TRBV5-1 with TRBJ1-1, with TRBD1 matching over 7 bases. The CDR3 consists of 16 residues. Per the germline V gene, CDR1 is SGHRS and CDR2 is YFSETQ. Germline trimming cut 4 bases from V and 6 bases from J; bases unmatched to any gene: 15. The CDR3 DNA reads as TGCGCCAGCAGCGTAGAAACCGGGACAGCGACATCTGAAGCTTTCTTT. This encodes CASSVETGTATSEAFF.

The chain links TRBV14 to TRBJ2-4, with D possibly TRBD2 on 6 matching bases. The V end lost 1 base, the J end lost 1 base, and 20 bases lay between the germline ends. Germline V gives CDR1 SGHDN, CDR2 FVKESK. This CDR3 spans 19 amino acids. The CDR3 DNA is TGTGCCAGCAGCCAAGTGGGCGGAGGGCCGGGGATCGCCAAAAACATTCAGTACTTC. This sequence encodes CASSQVGGGPGIAKNIQYF.

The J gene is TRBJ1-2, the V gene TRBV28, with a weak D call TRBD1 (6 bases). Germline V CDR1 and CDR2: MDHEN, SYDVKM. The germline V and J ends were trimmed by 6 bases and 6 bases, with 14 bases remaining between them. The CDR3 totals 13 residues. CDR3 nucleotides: TGTGCCAGCAGGACTGACAGGTACGATGGCTACACCTTC. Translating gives CASRTDRYDGYTF.

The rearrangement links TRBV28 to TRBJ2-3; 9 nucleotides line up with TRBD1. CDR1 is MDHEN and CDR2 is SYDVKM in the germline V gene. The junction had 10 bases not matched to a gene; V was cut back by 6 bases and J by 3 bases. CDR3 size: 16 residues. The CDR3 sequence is CASSSTGTGFTDTQYF. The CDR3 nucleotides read TGTGCCAGCAGCTCCACGGGGACAGGGTTTACAGATACGCAGTATTTT.

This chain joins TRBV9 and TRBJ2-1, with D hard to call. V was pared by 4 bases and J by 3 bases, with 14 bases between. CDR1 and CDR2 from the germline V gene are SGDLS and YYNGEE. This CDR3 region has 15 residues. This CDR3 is CASSPDSGFYNEQFF. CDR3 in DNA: TGTGCCAGCAGCCCCGACTCCGGGTTCTACAATGAGCAGTTCTTC.

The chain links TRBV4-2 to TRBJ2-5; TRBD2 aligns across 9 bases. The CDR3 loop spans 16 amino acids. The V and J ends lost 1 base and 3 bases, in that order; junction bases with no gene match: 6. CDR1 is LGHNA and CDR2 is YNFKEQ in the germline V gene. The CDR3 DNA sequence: TGTGCCAGCAGCCAAGCGGCGGGAGGGGTAAAAGAGACCCAGTACTTC. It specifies CASSQAAGGVKETQYF.

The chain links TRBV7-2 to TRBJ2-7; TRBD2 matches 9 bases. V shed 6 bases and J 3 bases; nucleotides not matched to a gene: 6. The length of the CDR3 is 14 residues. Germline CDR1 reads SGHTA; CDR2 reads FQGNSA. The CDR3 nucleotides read TGTGCCAGCAGGGGAGCGGGAGGTCGCTACGAGCAGTACTTC. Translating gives CASRGAGGRYEQYF. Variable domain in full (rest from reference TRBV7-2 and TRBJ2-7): GAGVSQSPSNKVTEKGKDVELRCDPISGHTALYWYRQSLGQGLEFLIYFQGNSAPDKSGLPSDRFSAERTGGSVSTLTIQRTQQEDSAVYLCASRGAGGRYEQYFGPGTRLTVT.

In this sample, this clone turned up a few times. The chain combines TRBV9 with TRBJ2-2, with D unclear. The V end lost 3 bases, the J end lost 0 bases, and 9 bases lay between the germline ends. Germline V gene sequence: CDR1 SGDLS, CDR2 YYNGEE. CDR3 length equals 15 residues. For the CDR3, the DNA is TGTGCCAGCAGCGGTCTTAGTGCGAACACCGGGGAGCTGTTTTTT. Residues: CASSGLSANTGELFF.

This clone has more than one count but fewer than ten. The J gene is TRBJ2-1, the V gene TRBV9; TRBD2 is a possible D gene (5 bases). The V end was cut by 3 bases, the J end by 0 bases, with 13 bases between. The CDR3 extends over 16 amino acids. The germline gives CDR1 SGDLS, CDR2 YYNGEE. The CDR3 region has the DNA TGTGCCAGCAGCGCCGATGACTACCCCTCCTACAATGAGCAGTTCTTC. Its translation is CASSADDYPSYNEQFF.

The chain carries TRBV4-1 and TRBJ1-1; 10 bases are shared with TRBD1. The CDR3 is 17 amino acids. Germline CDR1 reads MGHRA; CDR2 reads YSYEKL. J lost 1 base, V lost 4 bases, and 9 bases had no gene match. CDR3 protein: CASSRGQGPLPNTEAFF. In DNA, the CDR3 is TGCGCCAGCAGCCGGGGACAGGGGCCCCTCCCGAACACTGAAGCTTTCTTT.

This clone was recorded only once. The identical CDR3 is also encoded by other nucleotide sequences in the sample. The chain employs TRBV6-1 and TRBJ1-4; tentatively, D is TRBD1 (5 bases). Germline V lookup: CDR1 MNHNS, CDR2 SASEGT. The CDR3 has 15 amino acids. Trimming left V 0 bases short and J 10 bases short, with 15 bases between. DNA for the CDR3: TGTGCCAGCAGTGAAGCGCAAGGGGTCCAGGGAAAACTGTTTTTT. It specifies CASSEAQGVQGKLFF.